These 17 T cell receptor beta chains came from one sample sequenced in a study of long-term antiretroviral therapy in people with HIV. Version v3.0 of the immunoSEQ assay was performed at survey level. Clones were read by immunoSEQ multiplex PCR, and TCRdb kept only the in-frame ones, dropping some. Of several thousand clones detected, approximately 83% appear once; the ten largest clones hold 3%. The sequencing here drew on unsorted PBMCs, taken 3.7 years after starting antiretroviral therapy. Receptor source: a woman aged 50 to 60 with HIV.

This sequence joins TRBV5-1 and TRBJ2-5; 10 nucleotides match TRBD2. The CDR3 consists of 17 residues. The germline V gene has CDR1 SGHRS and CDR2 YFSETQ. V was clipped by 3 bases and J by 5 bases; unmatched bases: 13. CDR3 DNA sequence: TGCGCCAGCAGCTCCAGCGGGAGGGCCTCGGGTGAGGAGACCCAGTACTTC. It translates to CASSSSGRASGEETQYF.

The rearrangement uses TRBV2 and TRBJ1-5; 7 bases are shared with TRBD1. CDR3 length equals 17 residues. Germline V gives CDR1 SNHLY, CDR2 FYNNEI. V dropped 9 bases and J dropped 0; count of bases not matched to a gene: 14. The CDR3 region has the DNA TGTGCCAGTGCAACCGGGACAGCCGACTATAGCAATCAGCCCCAGCATTTT. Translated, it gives CASATGTADYSNQPQHF.

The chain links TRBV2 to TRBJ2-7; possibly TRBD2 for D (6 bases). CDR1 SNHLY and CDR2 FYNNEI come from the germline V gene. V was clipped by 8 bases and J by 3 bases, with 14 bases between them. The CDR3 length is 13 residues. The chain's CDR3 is CASEGGLLYEQYF. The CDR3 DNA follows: TGTGCCAGCGAGGGAGGACTACTCTACGAGCAGTACTTC.

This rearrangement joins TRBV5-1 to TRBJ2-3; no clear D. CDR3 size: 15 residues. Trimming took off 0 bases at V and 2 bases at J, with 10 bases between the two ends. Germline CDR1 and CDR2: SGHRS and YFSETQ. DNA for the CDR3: TGCGCCAGCAGCTTGGGTGGGTCTCCCACAGATACGCAGTATTTT. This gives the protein CASSLGGSPTDTQYF.

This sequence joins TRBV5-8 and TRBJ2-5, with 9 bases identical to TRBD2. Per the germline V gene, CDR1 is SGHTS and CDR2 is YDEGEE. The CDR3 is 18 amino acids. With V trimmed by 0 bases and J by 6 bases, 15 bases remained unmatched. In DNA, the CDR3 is TGTGCCAGCAGCTTGGGAGGATTTAGCGGGAGATTAATGAAGACCCAGTACTTC. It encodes CASSLGGFSGRLMKTQYF.

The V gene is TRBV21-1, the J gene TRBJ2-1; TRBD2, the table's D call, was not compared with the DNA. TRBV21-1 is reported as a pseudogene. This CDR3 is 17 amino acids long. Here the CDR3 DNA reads TGTGCCAGCAGCAAAGGCGGGAGAAACTCCCGAGTGGATGAGCAGTTCTTC. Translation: CASSKGGRNSRVDEQFF.

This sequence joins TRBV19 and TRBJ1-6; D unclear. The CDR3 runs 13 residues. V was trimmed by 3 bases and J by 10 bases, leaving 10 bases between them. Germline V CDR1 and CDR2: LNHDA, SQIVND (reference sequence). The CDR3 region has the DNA TGTGCCAGTAGTATTTGGGGTGTCTCACCCCTCCACTTT. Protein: CASSIWGVSPLHF.

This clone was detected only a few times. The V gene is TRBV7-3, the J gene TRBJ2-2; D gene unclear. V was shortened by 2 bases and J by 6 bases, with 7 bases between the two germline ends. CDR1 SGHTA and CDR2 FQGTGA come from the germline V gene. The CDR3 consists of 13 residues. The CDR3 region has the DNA TGTGCCAGCAGCTTATTTGAAGCCGGGGAGCTGTTTTTT. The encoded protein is CASSLFEAGELFF.

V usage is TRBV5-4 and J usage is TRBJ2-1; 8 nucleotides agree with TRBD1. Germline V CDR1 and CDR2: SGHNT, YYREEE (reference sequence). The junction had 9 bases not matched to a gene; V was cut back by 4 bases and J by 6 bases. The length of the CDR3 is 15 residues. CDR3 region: CASSRVEGQGNEQFF. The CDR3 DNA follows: TGTGCCAGCAGCCGGGTCGAAGGACAGGGCAATGAGCAGTTCTTC.

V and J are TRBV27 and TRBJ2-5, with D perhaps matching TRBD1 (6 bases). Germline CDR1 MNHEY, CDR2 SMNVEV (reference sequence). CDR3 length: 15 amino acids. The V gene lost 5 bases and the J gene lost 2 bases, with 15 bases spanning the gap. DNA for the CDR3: TGTGCCAGCAGTCACCAGGGGACAATACAAGAGACCCAGTACTTC. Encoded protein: CASSHQGTIQETQYF.

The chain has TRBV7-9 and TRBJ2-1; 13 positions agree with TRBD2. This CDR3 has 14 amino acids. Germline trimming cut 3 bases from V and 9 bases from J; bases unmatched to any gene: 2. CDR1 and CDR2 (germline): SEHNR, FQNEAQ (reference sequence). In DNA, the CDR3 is TGTGCCAGCAGCTTGGGACTAGCGGGATTTGAGCAGTTCTTC. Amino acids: CASSLGLAGFEQFF.

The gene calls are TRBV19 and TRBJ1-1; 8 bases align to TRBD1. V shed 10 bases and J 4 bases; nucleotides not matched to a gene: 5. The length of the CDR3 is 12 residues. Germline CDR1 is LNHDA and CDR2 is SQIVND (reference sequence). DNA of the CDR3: TGTGCCACCGGACAGGGCTCCACTGAAGCTTTCTTT. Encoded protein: CATGQGSTEAFF.

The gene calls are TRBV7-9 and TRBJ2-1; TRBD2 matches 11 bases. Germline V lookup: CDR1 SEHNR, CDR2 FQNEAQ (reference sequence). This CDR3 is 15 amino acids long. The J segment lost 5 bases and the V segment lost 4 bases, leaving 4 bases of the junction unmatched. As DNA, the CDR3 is TGTGCCAGCAGCTATAGCGGGAGGGCTGACAATGAGCAGTTCTTC. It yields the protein CASSYSGRADNEQFF.

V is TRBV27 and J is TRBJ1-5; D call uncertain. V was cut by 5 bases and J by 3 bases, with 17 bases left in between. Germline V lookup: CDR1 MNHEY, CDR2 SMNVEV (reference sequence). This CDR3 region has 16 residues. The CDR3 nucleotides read TGTGCCAGCAGTCCTCGGTCGTTGGACCTCAATCAGCCCCAGCATTTT. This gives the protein CASSPRSLDLNQPQHF.

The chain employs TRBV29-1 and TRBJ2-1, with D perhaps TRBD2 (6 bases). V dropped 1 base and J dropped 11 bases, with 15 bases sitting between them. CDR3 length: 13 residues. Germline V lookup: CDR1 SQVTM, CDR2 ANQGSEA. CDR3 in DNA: TGCAGCGTTGAAGCCTCTAGCGTGGGTAAGCAGTTCTTC. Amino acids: CSVEASSVGKQFF.

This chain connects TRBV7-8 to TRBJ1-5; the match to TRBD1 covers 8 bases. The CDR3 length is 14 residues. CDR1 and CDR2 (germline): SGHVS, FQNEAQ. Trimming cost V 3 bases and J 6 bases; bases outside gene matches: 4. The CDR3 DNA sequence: TGTGCCAGCAGCTTTGGGACAGGTACTCAGCCCCAGCATTTT. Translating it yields CASSFGTGTQPQHF.

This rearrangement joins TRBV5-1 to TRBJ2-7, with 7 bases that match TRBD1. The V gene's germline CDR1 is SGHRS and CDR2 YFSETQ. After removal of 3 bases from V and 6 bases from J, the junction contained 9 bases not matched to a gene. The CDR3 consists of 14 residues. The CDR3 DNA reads TGCGCCAGCAGCTCCCGGGACAGAGCTCCCGAGCAGTACTTC. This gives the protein CASSSRDRAPEQYF. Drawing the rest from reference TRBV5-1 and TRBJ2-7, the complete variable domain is KAGVTQTPRYLIKTRGQQVTLSCSPISGHRSVSWYQQTPGQGLQFLFEYFSETQRNKGNFPGRFSGRQFSNSRSEMNVSTLELGDSALYLCASSSRDRAPEQYFGPGTRLTVT.